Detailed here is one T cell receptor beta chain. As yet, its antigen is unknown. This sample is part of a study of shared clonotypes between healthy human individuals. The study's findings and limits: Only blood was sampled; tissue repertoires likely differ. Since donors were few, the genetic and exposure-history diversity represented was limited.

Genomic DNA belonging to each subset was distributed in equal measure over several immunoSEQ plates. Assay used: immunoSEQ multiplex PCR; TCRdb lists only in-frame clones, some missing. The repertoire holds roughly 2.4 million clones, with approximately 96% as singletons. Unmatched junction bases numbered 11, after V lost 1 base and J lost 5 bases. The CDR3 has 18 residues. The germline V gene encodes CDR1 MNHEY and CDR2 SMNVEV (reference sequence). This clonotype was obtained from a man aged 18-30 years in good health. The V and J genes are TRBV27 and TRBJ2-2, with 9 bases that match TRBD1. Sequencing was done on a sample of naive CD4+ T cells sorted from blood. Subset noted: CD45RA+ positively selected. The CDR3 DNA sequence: TGTGCCAGCAGTTTATACCCCCCTAGACAGGGGGAAACCGGGGAGCTGTTTTTT. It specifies CASSLYPPRQGETGELFF.